These T cell receptor beta chains were read from a single sample in a study of cytomegalovirus exposure and HLA in healthy donors. The repertoire was sequenced with immunoSEQ multiplex PCR; TCRdb's copy has only in-frame clones and lacks some. This sample has about 98,000 clones, with roughly 90% found just once. The sequencing input was PBMCs. The receptors here all came from a man between 18 and 35 years old in good health and CMV-seropositive. Each CDR3 is given with its conserved first and last residue. D genes are given only for firm matches. Not every row has a clone size; where given, it reads once, few, many or a size class.

TRBJ2-4 TRBV29-1 TRBD1 . CSVEMGTGRGFGEEGKNIQYF TGCAGCGTTGAAATGGGGACAGGGAGGGGGTTCGGTGAAGAAGGGAAAAACATTCAGTACTTC
TRBJ1-2 TRBV6-4 TRBD1 . CASSVSGQYYGYTF TGTGCCAGCAGTGTGTCGGGACAGTACTATGGCTACACCTTC
TRBJ1-5 TRBV2 . . CASSARTPRGQHF TGTGCCAGCAGTGCCCGGACTCCCCGAGGCCAGCATTTT
TRBJ2-7 TRBV4-2 . . CASSQAGPGGRYEQYF TGTGCCAGCAGCCAGGCCGGACCGGGGGGCCGATACGAGCAGTACTTC
TRBJ1-2 TRBV4-2 . . CASSPTAGGYTF TGTGCCAGCAGCCCGACAGCGGGTGGCTACACCTTC
TRBJ2-5 TRBV9 TRBD2 once CASSVTSDQETQYF TGTGCCAGCAGCGTAACTAGCGACCAAGAGACCCAGTACTTC
TRBJ2-3 TRBV2 TRBD2 . CASSTSGWADTQYF TGTGCCAGCAGTACTAGCGGGTGGGCAGATACGCAGTATTTT
TRBJ2-3 TRBV2 . . CASSEGRGATDTQYF TGTGCCAGCAGCGAAGGACGTGGGGCCACAGATACGCAGTATTTT
TRBJ1-5 TRBV7-2 . few CASSSRGDQPQHF TGTGCCAGCAGCTCGCGCGGGGATCAGCCCCAGCATTTT
TRBJ1-1 TRBV11-1 TRBD1 . CASSSGQGNTEAFF TGTGCCAGCAGCTCAGGACAGGGGAACACTGAAGCTTTCTTT
TRBJ2-7 TRBV13 TRBD2 . CASSPGTSGYEQYF TGTGCCAGCAGCCCCGGGACTAGCGGCTACGAGCAGTACTTC
TRBJ2-3 TRBV5-6 . . CASSQNRYTDTQYF TGTGCCAGCAGTCAGAACAGGTACACAGATACGCAGTATTTT
TRBJ1-2 TRBV27 TRBD1 . CASIPVFPGQGNYGYTF TGTGCCAGCATCCCTGTCTTCCCTGGACAGGGTAACTATGGCTACACCTTC
TRBJ1-4 TRBV25-1 . . CASSEGPGGEKLFF TGTGCCAGCAGTGAAGGACCGGGGGGTGAAAAACTGTTTTTT
TRBJ2-1 TRBV19 TRBD2 many CASSELAGTYNEQFF TGTGCCAGTAGTGAACTAGCGGGGACCTACAATGAGCAGTTCTTC
TRBJ2-5 TRBV7-2 . . CASSSPLGAQETQYF TGTGCCAGCAGCTCTCCCCTGGGGGCGCAAGAGACCCAGTACTTC
TRBJ2-1 TRBV25-1 TRBD2 . CASSETGGLAGYNEQFF TGTGCCAGCAGTGAGACAGGGGGACTAGCGGGGTACAATGAGCAGTTCTTC
TRBJ2-1 TRBV28 TRBD1 . CASSLRPGGIWEQFF TGTGCCAGCAGTTTACGGCCAGGGGGCATATGGGAGCAGTTCTTC
TRBJ2-7 TRBV5-6 . . CASSPFRSYEQYF TGTGCCAGCAGCCCTTTTCGGTCCTACGAGCAGTACTTC
TRBJ2-7 TRBV15 . . CATSRDPGPYEQYF TGTGCCACCAGCAGAGATCCAGGGCCCTACGAGCAGTACTTC
TRBJ2-1 TRBV5-1 TRBD2 . CASSSIAGGYNEQFF TGCGCCAGCAGTTCAATAGCGGGGGGATACAATGAGCAGTTCTTC
TRBJ2-7 TRBV7-5 . . CVRSLGGSSYEQYF TGTGTCAGAAGCTTAGGCGGGAGCTCCTACGAGCAGTACTTC
TRBJ1-1 TRBV4-3 . . CASSQVRRGTEAFF TGCGCCAGCAGCCAAGTCAGGCGGGGCACTGAAGCTTTCTTT
TRBJ1-2 TRBV5-4 TRBD1 . CASRVLGQGDGYTF TGTGCCAGCAGAGTTTTGGGACAGGGCGACGGCTACACCTTC
TRBJ2-7 TRBV5-1 TRBD2 few CASSLGAQTSGSSEQYF TGCGCCAGCAGCTTGGGGGCACAGACTAGCGGGAGTAGCGAGCAGTACTTC
TRBJ2-7 TRBV5-6 . . CASSLGPTAAPHEQYF TGTGCCAGCAGCTTGGGTCCGACGGCGGCCCCCCACGAGCAGTACTTC
TRBJ2-5 TRBV5-1 TRBD2 . CASSLPRRGGSQETQYF TGCGCCAGCAGCTTACCGAGGCGGGGGGGATCCCAAGAGACCCAGTACTTC
TRBJ2-1 TRBV7-6 TRBD2 . CASSLPEAGGPNNEQFF TGTGCCAGCAGCTTACCCGAAGCGGGAGGGCCCAACAATGAGCAGTTCTTC
TRBJ2-7 TRBV27 TRBD2 . CASSLSGAGLANYEQYF TGTGCCAGCAGTTTAAGTGGGGCGGGACTAGCGAACTACGAGCAGTACTTC
TRBJ2-3 TRBV7-6 TRBD2 . CASSPWTSGTVYTQYF TGTGCCAGCAGCCCGTGGACTAGCGGGACTGTTTATACGCAGTATTTT
TRBJ1-4 TRBV5-4 TRBD1 . CASSGDRGDEKLFF TGTGCCAGCAGCGGAGACAGGGGCGACGAAAAACTGTTTTTT
TRBJ1-2 TRBV7-9 . . CASSLANEIYVFGYTF TGTGCCAGCAGCTTAGCAAACGAGATTTACGTCTTTGGCTACACCTTC
TRBJ2-7 TRBV6-5 . . CASSYRRVGSYEQYF TGTGCCAGCAGTTACAGGAGGGTGGGGTCCTACGAGCAGTACTTC
TRBJ2-5 TRBV27 TRBD2 . CASSLVTSGSFKGAQETQYF TGTGCCAGCAGTTTGGTGACTAGCGGGAGCTTTAAGGGGGCCCAAGAGACCCAGTACTTC
TRBJ2-5 TRBV7-9 TRBD1 . CASSPTTGGETQYF TGTGCCAGCAGCCCAACGACAGGGGGTGAGACCCAGTACTTC
TRBJ1-4 TRBV19 . . CASSRALGQINEKLFF TGTGCCAGTAGTAGGGCCCTGGGTCAGATTAATGAAAAACTGTTTTTT
TRBJ2-3 TRBV28 TRBD1 once CASSLTLGQVLDTQYF TGTGCCAGCAGTTTAACACTGGGACAGGTTTTGGATACGCAGTATTTT
TRBJ2-5 TRBV19 . few CASSIEAIGKETQYF TGTGCCAGTAGTATAGAAGCGATAGGCAAAGAGACCCAGTACTTC
TRBJ2-2 TRBV10-1 TRBD1 once CASSPWRTGVDTGELFF TGCGCCAGCTCCCCTTGGCGGACAGGGGTCGACACCGGGGAGCTGTTTTTT
TRBJ1-1 TRBV6-1 . . CASSVQQGNTEAFF TGTGCCAGCAGTGTTCAACAGGGGAACACTGAAGCTTTCTTT
TRBJ2-6 TRBV18 . . CASSPKQGLPGANVLTF TGTGCCAGCTCACCCAAACAGGGTCTTCCGGGGGCCAACGTCCTGACTTTC
TRBJ1-5 TRBV15 TRBD1 few CATTWDREGRPQHF TGTGCCACCACCTGGGACAGGGAAGGCCGGCCCCAGCATTTT
TRBJ2-2 TRBV6-6 . . CAHQGRNAGELFF TGTGCCCATCAGGGGCGTAACGCCGGGGAGCTGTTTTTT
TRBJ2-1 TRBV7-2 TRBD2 . CASSFIAGGLFF TGTGCCAGCAGCTTTATAGCGGGAGGGCTGTTCTTC
TRBJ2-5 TRBV15 TRBD1 . CATSRARDSRLETQYF TGTGCCACCAGCAGAGCCCGGGACAGTCGTTTGGAGACCCAGTACTTC
TRBJ1-5 TRBV19 . once CASSWAENQPQHF TGTGCCAGTAGTTGGGCCGAAAATCAGCCCCAGCATTTT
TRBJ2-1 TRBV4-3 TRBD1 many CASSQGTGGYNEQFF TGCGCCAGCAGCCAAGGGACAGGGGGCTACAATGAGCAGTTCTTC
TRBJ2-5 TRBV7-9 . once CASSLAVEQQETQYF TGTGCCAGCAGCTTAGCGGTCGAACAGCAAGAGACCCAGTACTTC
TRBJ2-3 TRBV7-3 . . CASSLMGAERDTQYF TGTGCCAGCAGCTTAATGGGGGCAGAAAGAGATACGCAGTATTTT
TRBJ1-4 TRBV13 TRBD1 . CASSRGQGNEKLFF TGTGCCAGCAGCCGGGGACAGGGGAATGAAAAACTGTTTTTT
TRBJ2-6 TRBV19 TRBD1 . CASSIIAWTGTESSGANVLTF TGTGCCAGTAGTATAATCGCTTGGACCGGGACAGAGAGCTCTGGGGCCAACGTCCTGACTTTC
TRBJ2-3 TRBV10-2 TRBD2 once CASSEAGAGDTQYF TGCGCCAGCAGTGAGGCGGGAGCTGGTGATACGCAGTATTTT
TRBJ1-2 TRBV19 . . CASQRSYGYTF TGTGCCAGCCAGCGATCCTATGGCTACACCTTC